The 25 T cell receptor beta chains reported below all come from one sample, sequenced in a study of T cells in Graves' hyperthyroidism and ophthalmopathy. RNA transcripts gave rise to amplified TCR beta CDR3 regions. TCR CDR3 regions were first amplified by RT-PCR with HTBI primers. TCRdb re-derived calls from the multiplex PCR reads in MiXCR, one entry per CDR3 protein. The table shows 550,000 to 600,000 distinct CDR3 sequences, with about 43% occurring only once. The specimen sequenced was peripheral blood or thyroid tissue (not recorded which). All receptors come from an adult woman with Graves' disease, either hyperthyroidism or ophthalmopathy (not recorded which).

The CDR3 nucleotides are TGTGCCATACGACAGGTCGACGGTCAGCCCCAGCATTTT. Translation: CAIRQVDGQPQHF. The rearrangement links TRBV10-3 to TRBJ1-5; TRBD1 might be the D (6 bases). V lost 9 bases, J lost 6 bases, and 15 bases lay in between. Germline loops: CDR1 ENHRY, CDR2 SYGVKD. There are 13 residues in the CDR3.

A note on this clonotype: One end of the junction is discordant with germline, which a read error may explain. CDR3 residues: CASNREGYGYTF. For the CDR3, the DNA is TGTGCTAGCAACAGGGAGGGCTATGGCTACACCTTC. The chain carries TRBV7-8 and TRBJ1-2, with D possibly being TRBD1 (6 bases). The CDR3 contains 12 residues. Germline values: CDR1 SGHVS, CDR2 FQNEAQ.

The J gene is TRBJ2-7, the V gene TRBV7-2; TRBD1 aligns across 9 bases. CDR1 is SGHTA, CDR2 FQGNSA, per germline. Trimming removed 6 bases from V and 7 bases from J; junction bases left unmatched: 10. The CDR3 loop spans 14 amino acids. The CDR3 here is CASSTGTGRPEQYF. Here the CDR3 DNA reads TGTGCCAGCAGTACCGGGACAGGGAGACCGGAGCAGTACTTC.

This clonotype has a count of ten or more. The CDR3 DNA is TGTGCCAGCAGTATGACAGGGTTGGGGGACACTGAAGCTTTCTTT. Protein sequence: CASSMTGLGDTEAFF. The rearrangement uses TRBV12-3 or TRBV12-4 and TRBJ1-1; 7 nucleotides align to TRBD1. This CDR3 has 15 amino acids. The V segment lost 5 bases and the J segment 3 bases; nucleotides outside the gene matches: 9.

The chain combines TRBV25-1 with TRBJ1-6; possibly TRBD1 for D (5 bases). V gave up 8 bases and J gave up 8 bases, with 16 bases separating them. CDR3 length: 14 residues. Germline V gene data show CDR1 as MGHDK and CDR2 as SYGVNS. The CDR3: CASEDAGRYSPLHF. As DNA, the CDR3 is TGTGCCAGCGAGGACGCAGGGAGGTATTCACCCCTCCACTTT.

The CDR3 is CASSARASGRETQYF. CDR3 in DNA: TGTGCCAGCAGTGCAAGGGCTAGCGGGCGGGAGACCCAGTACTTC. The rearrangement links TRBV2 to TRBJ2-5; TRBD2 aligns across 8 bases. Losses at the gene ends were 4 bases for V and 5 bases for J; bases not matched to a gene: 9. The germline gives CDR1 SNHLY, CDR2 FYNNEI. The CDR3 length is 15 residues.

The chain employs TRBV2 and TRBJ1-2; possible D gene TRBD1, 6 bases. The germline V gene has CDR1 SNHLY and CDR2 FYNNEI. The germline V and J ends were trimmed by 6 bases and 8 bases, with 16 bases remaining between them. This CDR3 comprises 13 residues. The CDR3 sequence is CASRPTGGLGYTF. CDR3 nucleotide sequence: TGTGCCAGCAGGCCCACTGGGGGCCTGGGCTACACCTTC. The full variable domain, completed using reference TRBV2 and TRBJ1-2, is EPEVTQTPSHQVTQMGQEVILRCVPISNHLYFYWYRQILGQKVEFLVSFYNNEISEKSEIFDDQFSVERPDGSNFTLKIRSTKLEDSAMYFCASRPTGGLGYTFGSGTRLTVV.

This clonotype was detected ten times or more. V is TRBV7-9 and J is TRBJ1-2; the D is unclear. V lost 4 bases, J lost 6 bases, and 12 bases lay in between. This CDR3 has 13 residues. Germline V gene lookup returns CDR1 SEHNR and CDR2 FQNEAQ (reference sequence). The CDR3 spells CASSSDNRDGYTF. CDR3 nucleotides: TGTGCCAGCAGCTCTGACAACCGCGATGGCTACACCTTC.

Regarding this clonotype: The junction departs from the called germline gene at one end, perhaps through a read error. V gene TRBV6-1 combines with J gene TRBJ1-5, with a possible D match to TRBD1 (6 bases). This CDR3 is built from 14 residues. Per germline, CDR1 MNHNS and CDR2 SASEGT. CDR3 DNA: TGTGCCGGCAGTGGGGTAACAGGGCATCAGTCCCAGCATTTT. This sequence encodes CAGSGVTGHQSQHF.

The rearrangement joins TRBV5-1 to TRBJ1-4; TRBD1 agrees at 8 bases. Germline CDR1 is SGHRS and CDR2 is YFSETQ. The trim removed 5 bases at V and 3 bases at J, leaving 0 bases unmatched. CDR3 length: 13 residues. The CDR3 nucleotides are TGCGCCAGCAGGGACAGGGCTAATGAAAAACTGTTTTTT. Protein: CASRDRANEKLFF.

The genes are TRBV10-3 and TRBJ2-7; 12 positions agree with TRBD2. The CDR3 contains 15 residues. Trimming at V came to 1 base and at J to 6 bases, leaving 4 bases not matched to a gene. Germline CDR1 reads ENHRY; CDR2 reads SYGVKD. The CDR3 reads CAISELTSGSSEQYF. The CDR3 DNA reads as TGTGCCATCAGTGAGTTGACTAGCGGGAGTAGCGAGCAGTACTTC.

This clonotype was found a few times. The rearrangement joins TRBV30 to TRBJ1-2; D is unresolved. Germline V gene sequence: CDR1 GTSNPN, CDR2 SVGIG (reference sequence). The CDR3 has 16 residues. V dropped 2 bases and J dropped 4 bases, with 20 bases sitting between them. The CDR3 loop reads CAWSRGIPGISYGYTF. Written as DNA, the CDR3 is TGTGCCTGGAGTCGAGGAATTCCCGGGATCTCCTATGGCTACACCTTC.

This clonotype was counted many times. V and J are TRBV5-6 and TRBJ1-4; D is unclear. With 3 bases removed from V and 2 bases from J, the gap between germline ends came to 11 bases. Germline V gives CDR1 SGHDT, CDR2 YYEEEE. The CDR3 length is 15 residues. The chain's CDR3 is CASSSVLGTNEKLFF. The CDR3 DNA sequence: TGTGCCAGCAGCTCGGTCTTGGGTACTAATGAAAAACTGTTTTTT.

The CDR3 region has the DNA TGTGCCAGCAGCTTAGAGGGACAAATACTCTCCTACGAGCAGTACTTC. Its protein product is CASSLEGQILSYEQYF. The chain combines TRBV11-2 with TRBJ2-7; TRBD1 might be the D (6 bases). CDR1 and CDR2 from the germline V gene are SGHAT and FQNNGV. This CDR3 contains 16 residues. V lost 0 bases to trimming and J lost 0 bases, with 12 bases between them.

This rearrangement joins TRBV20-1 to TRBJ2-5, with D possibly being TRBD2 (5 bases). The CDR3 has 13 amino acids. Per germline, CDR1 DFQATT and CDR2 SNEGSKA (reference sequence). Trimming removed 6 bases from V and 5 bases from J, with 16 bases in between. CDR3: CSASRQSGETQYF. DNA of the CDR3: TGCAGTGCCAGTAGGCAATCGGGGGAGACCCAGTACTTC.

This clonotype has at least ten counts. The genes are TRBV19 and TRBJ2-2; no firm D call. The CDR3 consists of 12 residues. The V gene's germline CDR1 is LNHDA and CDR2 SQIVND (reference sequence). V was clipped by 4 bases and J by 9 bases, with 9 bases between them. CDR3 in amino acids: CASSTQVWELFF. The CDR3 DNA is TGTGCCAGTAGTACCCAGGTCTGGGAGCTGTTTTTT.

CDR3 sequence reads: CASSLTGVYGYTF. The DNA of the CDR3 is TGTGCCAGCAGTTTAACAGGAGTCTATGGCTACACCTTC. This chain uses TRBV12-3 or TRBV12-4 with TRBJ1-2; D might be TRBD1 (5 bases). The CDR3 totals 13 residues. V dropped 2 bases and J dropped 4 bases, with 8 bases sitting between them.

This chain connects TRBV25-1 to TRBJ1-4; tentative D call: TRBD1 (5 bases). Germline lookup yields CDR1 MGHDK and CDR2 SYGVNS. This CDR3 contains 12 residues. Trimming stripped 11 bases from V and 8 bases from J, with 15 bases between. This chain's CDR3 is CAARGLEEKLFF. CDR3 nucleotides: TGTGCCGCACGGGGGTTGGAGGAAAAACTGTTTTTT.

This clonotype was found many times. CDR3 residues: CASTRGRNSPLHF. CDR3 DNA: TGTGCCAGCACCCGCGGCCGGAATTCACCCCTCCACTTT. The chain recombines TRBV6-5 with TRBJ1-6, with D hard to call. Per the germline V gene, CDR1 is MNHEY and CDR2 is SVGAGI. V lost 7 bases, J lost 7 bases, and 11 bases lay in between. The length of the CDR3 is 13 residues.

This clonotype was counted at least ten times. The V and J genes are TRBV2 and TRBJ2-5; 7 positions agree with TRBD1. The trim removed 6 bases at V and 0 bases at J, leaving 4 bases unmatched. Germline V gene data show CDR1 as SNHLY and CDR2 as FYNNEI. The CDR3 loop spans 14 amino acids. The CDR3 nucleotides read TGTGCCAGCAGCCTCAGGGGGAACCAAGAGACCCAGTACTTC. Protein product: CASSLRGNQETQYF.

The chain recombines TRBV19 with TRBJ2-6; TRBD2 matches at 7 bases. Germline loops: CDR1 LNHDA, CDR2 SQIVND (reference sequence). The V and J ends lost 7 bases and 0 bases, in that order; junction bases with no gene match: 6. The CDR3 covers 16 residues. The CDR3 DNA reads as TGTGCCAGTACCCCCGGGGGGTACTCTGGGGCCAACGTCCTGACTTTC. This codes for CASTPGGYSGANVLTF.

This clonotype showed up many times. The V gene is TRBV19, the J gene TRBJ2-2; D might be TRBD1 (6 bases). CDR3 length: 15 amino acids. V lost 4 bases and J lost 5, with 14 bases in between. CDR1 and CDR2 from the germline V gene are LNHDA and SQIVND (reference sequence). This CDR3 reads CASSSPGHKTGELFF. As DNA, the CDR3 is TGTGCCAGTAGTAGCCCGGGACATAAGACCGGGGAGCTGTTTTTT.

The chain recombines TRBV11-2 with TRBJ1-6; a possible D gene is TRBD1 (6 bases). The CDR3 is 18 amino acids. CDR1 is SGHAT, CDR2 FQNNGV, per germline. The V end was cut by 4 bases, the J end by 0 bases, with 16 bases between. The DNA of the CDR3 is TGTGCCAGCAGCTCCAAAACAGGGAAGAGCTCCTATAATTCACCCCTCCACTTT. It specifies CASSSKTGKSSYNSPLHF.

This clonotype was counted many times. J is TRBJ2-6 and V is TRBV20-1; the D is unclear. CDR3 length: 12 residues. Germline CDR1 reads DFQATT; CDR2 reads SNEGSKA (reference sequence). Trimming cost V 6 bases and J 1 base, with 4 bases left between them. DNA for the CDR3: TGCAGTGCCGCTTCTGGGGCCAACGTCCTGACTTTC. This encodes CSAASGANVLTF.

The chain has TRBV5-6 and TRBJ2-7, with 7 nucleotides matching TRBD1. After removal of 4 bases from V and 5 bases from J, the junction contained 6 bases not matched to a gene. This CDR3 is built from 13 residues. CDR1 is SGHDT and CDR2 is YYEEEE in the germline V gene. The CDR3 spells CASSPHRGDEQYF. The CDR3 DNA follows: TGTGCCAGCAGCCCTCACAGGGGAGACGAGCAGTACTTC.